These 27 T cell receptor beta chains originate from one sample sequenced in a study of blood T cells in healthy people across ages. Primed by a sample-barcoded 5' primer and a J-beta primer mix, a second PCR proceeded for 7 to 11 cycles. One entry per CDR3 protein results from TCRdb running MiXCR on the 5' RACE reads. The profile covers roughly 680,000 distinct CDR3 sequences, with around 50% appearing a single time and less than 15% taken by the ten largest. Sample: blood. The receptors derive from an elderly woman in good health.

Of note for this clonotype: This may be a read error, as it is one base from a much larger clone. V and J are TRBV9 and TRBJ2-3; tentatively, D is TRBD1 or TRBD2 (5 bases each). The germline V gene has CDR1 SGDLS and CDR2 YYNGEE. The CDR3 covers 15 residues. The CDR3 region has the DNA TGTGCCAGCAGCGTAGTAACGGGGTTGACAGATACGCGGTATTTT. This sequence encodes CASSVVTGLTDTRYF.

The chain carries TRBV24-1 and TRBJ2-1, with TRBD2 matching 9 bases. The CDR3 spans 14 residues. The V gene's germline CDR1 is KGHDR and CDR2 SFDVKD. V lost 5 bases to trimming and J lost 6 bases; unmatched junction nucleotides: 4. CDR3 DNA: TGTGCCACCAGTGCTACTAGCGGGTTCAATGAGCAGTTCTTC. Translated, it gives CATSATSGFNEQFF.

Here the CDR3 reads CSVVGGVNEQYF. In DNA, the CDR3 is TGCAGCGTTGTCGGCGGGGTCAACGAGCAGTACTTC. J is TRBJ2-7 and V is TRBV29-1; TRBD2 is a possible D gene (6 bases). V lost 4 bases, J lost 5 bases, and 12 bases lay in between. The CDR3 has 12 residues. Germline V gives CDR1 SQVTM, CDR2 ANQGSEA.

This clonotype occurred many times. The rearrangement links TRBV27 to TRBJ1-2, with D possibly TRBD1 on 5 matching bases. The CDR3 sequence is 13 residues long. The germline V gene encodes CDR1 MNHEY and CDR2 SMNVEV (reference sequence). The V gene lost 5 bases and the J gene lost 4 bases, with 11 bases spanning the gap. The CDR3 nucleotides are TGTGCCAGCAGTCGTAGGGGTGGCTATGGCTACACCTTC. This gives the protein CASSRRGGYGYTF.

This clonotype was seen once. The rearrangement joins TRBV12-3 or TRBV12-4 to TRBJ2-3; D remains unclear. Trimming removed 9 bases from V and 4 bases from J, with 8 bases in between. This CDR3 contains 11 residues. This CDR3 reads CARSPADTQYF. CDR3 coding DNA: TGTGCCAGATCCCCCGCAGATACGCAGTATTTT.

The J gene is TRBJ2-1, the V gene TRBV7-2; D gene unclear. Trimming took 1 base from V and 10 from J, leaving 5 bases between them. CDR3 length: 11 residues. Germline V gene sequence: CDR1 SGHTA, CDR2 FQGNSA. CDR3 DNA sequence: TGTGCCAGCAGCTTAGGCGAGGAGCAGTTCTTC. It is translated as CASSLGEEQFF.

The V gene is TRBV12-3 or TRBV12-4, the J gene TRBJ1-2, with D tentatively TRBD1 (5 bases). The ends were cut back, 5 bases at V and 5 bases at J, with 15 bases in the middle. CDR3 size: 14 residues. The CDR3 is CASSPGPRAYGYTF. DNA of the CDR3: TGTGCCAGCAGTCCGGGACCCAGGGCTTATGGCTACACCTTC.

This clonotype has more than one count but fewer than ten. This chain uses TRBV5-1 with TRBJ2-3; no reliable D call. The CDR3 is 13 residues long. Deletions cut 1 base from V and 2 bases from J, with 5 bases between. Germline loops: CDR1 SGHRS, CDR2 YFSETQ. This CDR3 is CASSLIPTDTQYF. The CDR3 DNA sequence: TGCGCCAGCAGCTTGATTCCCACAGATACGCAGTATTTT.

This clonotype was counted a single time. A much larger clone differs from this one at a single base, so this may be a read error. This chain uses TRBV5-1 with TRBJ2-3; unclear D gene. CDR1 and CDR2 (germline): SGHRS, YFSETQ. There are 13 residues in the CDR3. The V end lost 1 base, the J end lost 5 bases, and 8 bases lay between the germline ends. The CDR3 nucleotides read TGCGCCAGCAGCTTGACAGCTTTAGATACGCAGTATTTT. This gives the protein CASSLTALDTQYF.

This clonotype occurred a few times. This sequence joins TRBV5-1 and TRBJ2-1; D is unresolved. With 2 bases removed from V and 9 bases from J, the gap between germline ends came to 24 bases. Germline V gives CDR1 SGHRS, CDR2 YFSETQ. The CDR3 runs to 17 residues. The CDR3 coding sequence is TGCGCCAGCAGCTTTGGCATTTGGTCCGTTCGCGAGGTTGAGCAGTTCTTC. It encodes CASSFGIWSVREVEQFF.

This clonotype was observed at least ten times. The chain has TRBV24-1 and TRBJ2-1; possible D gene TRBD2, 5 bases. Germline V lookup: CDR1 KGHDR, CDR2 SFDVKD. This CDR3 comprises 14 residues. V lost 4 bases and J lost 0, with 6 bases in between. This CDR3 is CATSDGGSYNEQFF. CDR3 coding DNA: TGTGCCACCAGTGACGGAGGCTCCTACAATGAGCAGTTCTTC.

V is TRBV12-3 or TRBV12-4 and J is TRBJ1-1, with unresolved D. The ends were cut back, 1 base at V and 8 bases at J, with 8 bases in the middle. The CDR3 runs 12 residues. This CDR3 is CASSLGFGEAFF. Here the CDR3 DNA reads TGTGCCAGCAGTTTAGGGTTCGGAGAAGCTTTCTTT.

This clonotype came up a few times. This rearrangement joins TRBV27 to TRBJ2-3, with D unclear. CDR1 MNHEY and CDR2 SMNVEV come from the germline V gene (reference sequence). CDR3 length: 14 residues. Trimming left V 4 bases short and J 2 bases short, with 10 bases between. CDR3 residues: CASSSTVSTDTQYF. Written as DNA, the CDR3 is TGTGCCAGCAGTTCTACGGTCTCCACAGATACGCAGTATTTT.

Here the CDR3 reads CASSLGDRSLRQGQPQHF. CDR3 DNA: TGTGCCAGCAGCTTGGGGGACAGGTCGCTCAGGCAAGGTCAGCCCCAGCATTTT. J is TRBJ1-5 and V is TRBV5-5; TRBD1 aligns across 8 bases. This CDR3 region has 18 residues. Germline CDR1 is SGHKS and CDR2 is YYEKEE (reference sequence). V lost 0 bases and J lost 6; bases outside the gene matches: 14.

The chain joins TRBV6-5 to TRBJ2-1; tentatively, D is TRBD1 or TRBD2 (6 bases each). V was clipped by 0 bases and J by 3 bases, with 15 bases between them. The germline V gene has CDR1 MNHEY and CDR2 SVGAGI. The CDR3 totals 17 residues. The chain's CDR3 is CASSYSRGAKVYNEQFF. CDR3 DNA: TGTGCCAGCAGTTACTCGAGGGGGGCAAAGGTCTACAATGAGCAGTTCTTC.

Worth noting for this clonotype: A much larger clone differs by one base, so this may be a read error. V is TRBV3-1 and J is TRBJ1-2; 7 nucleotides line up with TRBD1. The CDR3 runs to 13 residues. CDR1 LGHDT and CDR2 YNNKEL come from the germline V gene (reference sequence). CDR3 nucleotide sequence: TGTGTCAGCAGCCAATCAGGGGGCTATGGCTACACCTTC. Translated, it gives CVSSQSGGYGYTF.

V gene TRBV21-1 combines with J gene TRBJ2-7; TRBD1, as called in the table, went unchecked against the DNA. TRBV21-1 is a known pseudogene. This CDR3 contains 16 residues. CDR3 sequence reads: CASSNSGTGVGYEQYF. CDR3 bases: TGTGCCAGCAGCAATTCGGGTACTGGGGTTGGCTACGAGCAGTACTTC.

The chain links TRBV2 to TRBJ2-7; tentative D call: TRBD1 (6 bases). In germline, CDR1 is SNHLY, CDR2 FYNNEI. Trimming cost V 7 bases and J 3 bases, with 16 bases left between them. CDR3 length equals 14 residues. The CDR3 region is CASTPDGGYYEQYF. CDR3 bases: TGTGCCAGCACTCCTGATGGGGGCTACTACGAGCAGTACTTC.

This clonotype was seen repeatedly, ten times or more. The chain combines TRBV20-1 with TRBJ2-7; D perhaps matches TRBD1 (5 bases). CDR3 length: 11 amino acids. The ends were cut back, 6 bases at V and 4 bases at J, with 10 bases in the middle. Germline CDR1 reads DFQATT; CDR2 reads SNEGSKA (reference sequence). The CDR3 here is CSAGAGYEQYF. DNA for the CDR3: TGCAGTGCAGGGGCCGGGTACGAGCAGTACTTC.

This clonotype was seen many times. The rearrangement links TRBV6-6 to TRBJ1-5; D is uncertain. The CDR3 sequence is 12 residues long. V was cut by 5 bases and J by 6 bases, with 8 bases left in between. CDR1 and CDR2 from the germline V gene are MNHNY and SVGAGI (reference sequence). CDR3 DNA sequence: TGTGCCAGCAGTAGAGGCGGTCAGCCCCAGCATTTT. Its protein is CASSRGGQPQHF.

This clonotype appeared a few times. The chain employs TRBV7-9 and TRBJ1-3; D remains ambiguous. The CDR3 loop spans 14 amino acids. Trimming removed 8 bases from V and 0 bases from J, with 11 bases in between. Germline CDR1 reads SEHNR; CDR2 reads FQNEAQ (reference sequence). The DNA of the CDR3 is TGTGCCAGCTTGACACCTACCTCTGGAAACACCATATATTTT. This sequence encodes CASLTPTSGNTIYF.

The chain employs TRBV29-1 and TRBJ2-3; 12 nucleotides line up with TRBD2. V gave up 2 bases and J gave up 6 bases; unmatched junction bases: 12. Germline values: CDR1 SQVTM, CDR2 ANQGSEA. This CDR3 has 17 residues. The CDR3 DNA reads as TGCAGCGTTGAATCCCTAGCGGGAGGGTCCGTAGGTGATACGCAGTATTTT. Its translation is CSVESLAGGSVGDTQYF.

With regard to this clonotype: Given a much more abundant clone one base away, this may be a read error. The chain employs TRBV7-2 and TRBJ2-5; D not certain. There are 14 residues in the CDR3. In germline, CDR1 is SGHTA, CDR2 FQGNSA. Trimming removed 5 bases at V and 2 bases at J, with 12 bases between. In DNA, the CDR3 is TGTGCCAGCAGCAAACCAGCGCCGCAAGAGACCCAGTACTTC. Amino acids: CASSKPAPQETQYF.

With respect to this clonotype: This may be a read error: a much more frequent sequence differs by one nucleotide. The rearrangement uses TRBV7-2 and TRBJ2-3; D is uncertain. Trimming left V 5 bases short and J 6 bases short, with 15 bases between. CDR1 is SGHTA, CDR2 FQGNSA, per germline. CDR3 length equals 14 residues. CDR3 nucleotides: TGTGCCAGCAGCGACCTCGTGGGAACGGATACGCAGTATTTT. Residues: CASSDLVGTDTQYF. The full variable domain, with the rest looked up from reference TRBV7-2 and TRBJ2-3, is GAGVSQSPSNKVTEKGKDVELRCDPISGHTALYWYRQSLGQGLEFLIYFQGNSAPDKSGLPSDRFSAERTGGSVSTLTIQRTQQEDSAVYLCASSDLVGTDTQYFGPGTRLTVL.

This chain links TRBV5-1 with TRBJ1-2; D is undetermined. The CDR3 runs to 12 residues. The germline V gene has CDR1 SGHRS and CDR2 YFSETQ. Trimming left V 5 bases short and J 4 bases short, with 9 bases between. Here the CDR3 reads CASRVDFYGYTF. The DNA for the CDR3 is TGCGCCAGCAGGGTGGATTTCTATGGCTACACCTTC.

The rearrangement links TRBV7-2 to TRBJ2-7; 7 bases align to TRBD2. The germline V gene encodes CDR1 SGHTA and CDR2 FQGNSA. J gave up 3 bases and V 5 bases, and 22 bases lay outside the gene matches. The CDR3 has 19 amino acids. CDR3 coding DNA: TGTGCCAGCAGCCGAAACACGCCCACTATCGCTCCTAGCGGCTACGAGCAGTACTTC. It specifies CASSRNTPTIAPSGYEQYF.

This sequence joins TRBV12-3 or TRBV12-4 and TRBJ1-5, with TRBD1 identical over 7 bases. The CDR3 sequence is 15 residues long. The junction had 8 bases not matched to a gene; V was cut back by 8 bases and J by 1 base. The DNA for the CDR3 is TGTGCCAGCCGAAGCTCAGGGGGAAGCAATCAGCCCCAGCATTTT. This encodes CASRSSGGSNQPQHF.